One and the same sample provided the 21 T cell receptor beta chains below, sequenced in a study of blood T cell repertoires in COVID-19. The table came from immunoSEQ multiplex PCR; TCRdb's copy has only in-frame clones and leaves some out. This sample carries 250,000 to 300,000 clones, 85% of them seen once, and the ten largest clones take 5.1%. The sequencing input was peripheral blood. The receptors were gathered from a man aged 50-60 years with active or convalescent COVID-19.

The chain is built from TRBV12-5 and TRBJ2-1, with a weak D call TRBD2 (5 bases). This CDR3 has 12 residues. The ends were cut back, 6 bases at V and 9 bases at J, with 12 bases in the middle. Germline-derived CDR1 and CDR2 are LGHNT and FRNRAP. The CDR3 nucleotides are TGTGCTAGTGGCCATAGCGAGGGTGAGCAGTTCTTC. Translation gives CASGHSEGEQFF.

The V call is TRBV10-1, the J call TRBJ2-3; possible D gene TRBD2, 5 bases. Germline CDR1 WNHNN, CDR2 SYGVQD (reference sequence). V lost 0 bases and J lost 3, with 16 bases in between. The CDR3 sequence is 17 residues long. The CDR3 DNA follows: TGCGCCAGCAGTGAGTCCCGGGGTGGATGGGGTACAGATACGCAGTATTTT. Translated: CASSESRGGWGTDTQYF.

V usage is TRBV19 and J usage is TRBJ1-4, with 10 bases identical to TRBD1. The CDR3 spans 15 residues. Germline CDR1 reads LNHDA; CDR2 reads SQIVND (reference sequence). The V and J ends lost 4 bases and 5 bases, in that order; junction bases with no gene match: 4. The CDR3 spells CASSTPGQGNEKLFF. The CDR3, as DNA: TGTGCCAGTAGTACTCCGGGACAGGGGAATGAAAAACTGTTTTTT.

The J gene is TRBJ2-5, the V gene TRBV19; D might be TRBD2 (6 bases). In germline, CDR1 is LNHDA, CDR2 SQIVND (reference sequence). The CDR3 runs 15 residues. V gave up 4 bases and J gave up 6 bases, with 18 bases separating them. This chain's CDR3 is CASSTPGGGGQTQYF. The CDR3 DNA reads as TGTGCCAGTAGTACCCCGGGTGGGGGAGGTCAGACCCAGTACTTC.

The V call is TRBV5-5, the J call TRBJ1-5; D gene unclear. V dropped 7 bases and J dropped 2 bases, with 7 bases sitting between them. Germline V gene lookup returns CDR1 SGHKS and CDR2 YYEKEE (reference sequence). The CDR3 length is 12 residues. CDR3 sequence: CASSQGNQPQHF. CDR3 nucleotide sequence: TGTGCCAGCTCGCAGGGCAATCAGCCCCAGCATTTT.

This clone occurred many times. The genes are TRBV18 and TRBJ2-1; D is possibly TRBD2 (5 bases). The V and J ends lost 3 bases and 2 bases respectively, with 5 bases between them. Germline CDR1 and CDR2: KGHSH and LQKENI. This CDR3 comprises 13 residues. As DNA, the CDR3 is TGTGCCAGCTCACCGGAGGCCTACAATGAGCAGTTCTTC. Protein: CASSPEAYNEQFF.

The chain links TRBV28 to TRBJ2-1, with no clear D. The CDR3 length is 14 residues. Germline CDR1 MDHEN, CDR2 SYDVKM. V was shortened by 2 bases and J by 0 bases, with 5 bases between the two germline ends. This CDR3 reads CASSLPSSYNEQFF. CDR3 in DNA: TGTGCCAGCAGTTTACCGAGCTCCTACAATGAGCAGTTCTTC.

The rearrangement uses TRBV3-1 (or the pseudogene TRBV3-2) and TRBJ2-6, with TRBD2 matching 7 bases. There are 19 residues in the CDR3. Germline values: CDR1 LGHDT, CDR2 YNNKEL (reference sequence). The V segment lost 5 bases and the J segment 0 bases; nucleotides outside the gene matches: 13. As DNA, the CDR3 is TGTGCCAGCAGCGGACTAGAGCCGAGACCCAGCTCTGGGGCCAACGTCCTGACTTTC. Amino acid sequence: CASSGLEPRPSSGANVLTF.

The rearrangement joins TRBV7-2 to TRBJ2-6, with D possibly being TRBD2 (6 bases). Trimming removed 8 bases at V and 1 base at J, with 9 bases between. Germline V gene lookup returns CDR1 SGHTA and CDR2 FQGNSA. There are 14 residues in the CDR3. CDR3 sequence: CASRESSGANVLTF. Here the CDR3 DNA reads TGTGCCAGCCGGGAGTCATCTGGGGCCAACGTCCTGACTTTC.

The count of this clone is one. The CDR3 spells CASSVEAQGAGYTF. CDR3 nucleotides: TGTGCCAGCAGCGTTGAAGCACAGGGGGCTGGCTACACCTTC. V usage is TRBV2 and J usage is TRBJ1-2; 9 bases agree with TRBD1. The CDR3 has 14 amino acids. CDR1 SNHLY and CDR2 FYNNEI come from the germline V gene. The J segment lost 7 bases and the V segment lost 6 bases, leaving 9 bases of the junction unmatched.

The CDR3 spells CASSRWREEREQFF. DNA for the CDR3: TGTGCCAGCAGCAGGTGGCGGGAGGAACGGGAGCAGTTCTTC. The V gene is TRBV7-9, the J gene TRBJ2-1, with TRBD2 matching 8 bases. V lost 5 bases and J lost 10; bases outside the gene matches: 10. CDR3 length: 14 amino acids. The V gene's germline CDR1 is SEHNR and CDR2 FQNEAQ (reference sequence).

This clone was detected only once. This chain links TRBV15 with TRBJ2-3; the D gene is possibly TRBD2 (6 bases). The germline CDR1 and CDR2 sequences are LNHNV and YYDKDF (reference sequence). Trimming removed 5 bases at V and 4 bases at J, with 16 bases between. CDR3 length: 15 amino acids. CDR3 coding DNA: TGTGCCACCAGCGGCGGGGTGCGGGACTCAGATACGCAGTATTTT. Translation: CATSGGVRDSDTQYF. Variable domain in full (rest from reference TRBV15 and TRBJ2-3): DAMVIQNPRYQVTQFGKPVTLSCSQTLNHNVMYWYQQKSSQAPKLLFHYYDKDFNNEADTPDNFQSRRPNTSFCFLDIRSPGLGDTAMYLCATSGGVRDSDTQYFGPGTRLTVL.

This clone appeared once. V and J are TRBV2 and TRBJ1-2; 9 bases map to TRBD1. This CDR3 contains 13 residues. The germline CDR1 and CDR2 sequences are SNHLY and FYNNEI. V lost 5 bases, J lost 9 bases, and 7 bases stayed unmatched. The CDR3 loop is CASSPGQGTSYTF. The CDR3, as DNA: TGTGCCAGCAGTCCCGGACAGGGGACGAGCTACACCTTC.

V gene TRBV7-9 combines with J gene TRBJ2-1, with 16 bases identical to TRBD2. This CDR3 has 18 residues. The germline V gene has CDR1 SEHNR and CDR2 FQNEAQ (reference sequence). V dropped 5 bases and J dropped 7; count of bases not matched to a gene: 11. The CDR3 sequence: CASSKGLAGGGLRNEQFF. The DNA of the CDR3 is TGTGCCAGCAGCAAGGGACTAGCGGGAGGGGGACTTAGGAATGAGCAGTTCTTC.

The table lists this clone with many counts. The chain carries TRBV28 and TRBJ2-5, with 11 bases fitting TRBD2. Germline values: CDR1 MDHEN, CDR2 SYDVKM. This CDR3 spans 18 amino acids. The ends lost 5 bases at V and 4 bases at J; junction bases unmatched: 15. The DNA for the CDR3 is TGTGCCAGCAGTGTCCCCGGGACTAGCGGTCTGAGAGGAGAGACCCAGTACTTC. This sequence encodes CASSVPGTSGLRGETQYF.

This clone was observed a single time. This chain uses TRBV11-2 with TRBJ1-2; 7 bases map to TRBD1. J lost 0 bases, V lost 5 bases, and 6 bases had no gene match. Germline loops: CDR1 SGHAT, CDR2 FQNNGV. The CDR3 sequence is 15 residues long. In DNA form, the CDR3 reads TGTGCCAGCAGCCCTGGGACAGACTCTAACTATGGCTACACCTTC. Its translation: CASSPGTDSNYGYTF.

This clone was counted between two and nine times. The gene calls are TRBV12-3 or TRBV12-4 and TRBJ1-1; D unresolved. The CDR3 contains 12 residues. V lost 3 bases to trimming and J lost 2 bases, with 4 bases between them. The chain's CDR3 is CASSFPNTEAFF. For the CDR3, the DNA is TGTGCCAGCAGTTTCCCAAACACTGAAGCTTTCTTT.

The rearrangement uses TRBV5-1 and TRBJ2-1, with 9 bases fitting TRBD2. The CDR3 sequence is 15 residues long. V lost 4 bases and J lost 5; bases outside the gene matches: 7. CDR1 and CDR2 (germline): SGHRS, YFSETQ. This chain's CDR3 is CASSPGGLANNEQFF. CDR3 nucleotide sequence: TGCGCCAGCAGCCCGGGAGGACTAGCGAACAATGAGCAGTTCTTC. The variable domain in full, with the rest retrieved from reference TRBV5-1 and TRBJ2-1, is KAGVTQTPRYLIKTRGQQVTLSCSPISGHRSVSWYQQTPGQGLQFLFEYFSETQRNKGNFPGRFSGRQFSNSRSEMNVSTLELGDSALYLCASSPGGLANNEQFFGPGTRLTVL.

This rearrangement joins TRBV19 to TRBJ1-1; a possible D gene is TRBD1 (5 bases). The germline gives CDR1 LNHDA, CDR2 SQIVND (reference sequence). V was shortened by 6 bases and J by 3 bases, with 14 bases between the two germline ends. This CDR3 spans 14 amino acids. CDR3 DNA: TGTGCCAGTAGACCCCCCGGGGGGGACACTGAAGCTTTCTTT. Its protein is CASRPPGGDTEAFF.

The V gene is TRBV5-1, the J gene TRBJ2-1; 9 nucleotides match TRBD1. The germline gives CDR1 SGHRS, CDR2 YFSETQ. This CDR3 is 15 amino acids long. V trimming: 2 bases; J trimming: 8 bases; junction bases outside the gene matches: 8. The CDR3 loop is CASSLPGQGADEQFF. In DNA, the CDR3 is TGCGCCAGCAGCTTACCGGGACAGGGCGCGGATGAGCAGTTCTTC.

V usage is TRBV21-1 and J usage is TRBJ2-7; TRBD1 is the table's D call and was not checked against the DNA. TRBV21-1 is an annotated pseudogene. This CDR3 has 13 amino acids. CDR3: CASSKLGVDEQYF. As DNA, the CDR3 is TGTGCCAGCAGCAAGTTAGGGGTGGACGAGCAGTACTTC.